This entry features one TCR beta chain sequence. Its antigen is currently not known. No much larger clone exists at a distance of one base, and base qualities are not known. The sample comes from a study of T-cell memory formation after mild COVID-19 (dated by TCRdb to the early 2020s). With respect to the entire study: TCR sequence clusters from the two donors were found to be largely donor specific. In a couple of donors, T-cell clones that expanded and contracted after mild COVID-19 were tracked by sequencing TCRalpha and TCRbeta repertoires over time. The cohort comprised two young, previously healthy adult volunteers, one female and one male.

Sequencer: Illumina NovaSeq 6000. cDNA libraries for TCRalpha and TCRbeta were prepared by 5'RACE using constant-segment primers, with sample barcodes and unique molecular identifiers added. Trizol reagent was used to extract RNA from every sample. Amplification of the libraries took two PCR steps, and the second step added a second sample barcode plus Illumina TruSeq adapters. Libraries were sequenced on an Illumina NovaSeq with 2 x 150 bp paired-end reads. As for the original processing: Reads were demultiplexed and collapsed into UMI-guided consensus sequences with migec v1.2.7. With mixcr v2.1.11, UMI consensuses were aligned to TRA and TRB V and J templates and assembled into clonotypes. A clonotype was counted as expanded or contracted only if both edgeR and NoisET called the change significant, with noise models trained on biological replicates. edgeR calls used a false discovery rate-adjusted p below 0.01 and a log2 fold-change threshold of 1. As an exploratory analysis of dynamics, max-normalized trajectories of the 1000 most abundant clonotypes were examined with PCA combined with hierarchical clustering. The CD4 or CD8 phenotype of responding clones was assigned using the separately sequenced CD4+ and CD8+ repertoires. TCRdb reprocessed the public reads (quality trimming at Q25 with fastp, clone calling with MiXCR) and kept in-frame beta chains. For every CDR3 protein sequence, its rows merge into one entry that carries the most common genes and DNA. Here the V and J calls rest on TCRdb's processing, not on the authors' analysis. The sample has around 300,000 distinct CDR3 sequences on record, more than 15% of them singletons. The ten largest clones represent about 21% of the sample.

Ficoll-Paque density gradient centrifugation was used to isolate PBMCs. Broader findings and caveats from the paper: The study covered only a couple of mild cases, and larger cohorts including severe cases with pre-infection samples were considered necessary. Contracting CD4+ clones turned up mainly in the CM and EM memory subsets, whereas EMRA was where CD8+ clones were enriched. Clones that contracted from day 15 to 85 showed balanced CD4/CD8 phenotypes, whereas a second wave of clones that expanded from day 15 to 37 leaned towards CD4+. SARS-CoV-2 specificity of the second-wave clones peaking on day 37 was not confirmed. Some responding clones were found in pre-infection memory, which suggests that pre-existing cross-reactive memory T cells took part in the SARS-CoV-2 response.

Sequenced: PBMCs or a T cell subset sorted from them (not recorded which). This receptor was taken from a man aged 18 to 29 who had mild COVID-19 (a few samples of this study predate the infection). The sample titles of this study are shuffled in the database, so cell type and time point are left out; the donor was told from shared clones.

The CDR3 is CASSWDPNTEAFF. The sequenced DNA: TGTGCCAGCAGCTGGGACCCGAACACTGAAGCTTTCTTT. The rearrangement joined TRBV5-6 to TRBJ1-1; tentative D gene TRBD1, with 5 bases matching. Sequences SGHDT (CDR1) and YYEEEE (CDR2) are obtained from the germline V gene. V loses 3 bases of germline sequence and J loses 1 base, and the interval between the two ends is 7 bases. The cysteine opens and the phenylalanine closes a CDR3 of 13 amino acids. The retained sequence is limited to the CDR3, 39 bases, with the frame set at the first base.